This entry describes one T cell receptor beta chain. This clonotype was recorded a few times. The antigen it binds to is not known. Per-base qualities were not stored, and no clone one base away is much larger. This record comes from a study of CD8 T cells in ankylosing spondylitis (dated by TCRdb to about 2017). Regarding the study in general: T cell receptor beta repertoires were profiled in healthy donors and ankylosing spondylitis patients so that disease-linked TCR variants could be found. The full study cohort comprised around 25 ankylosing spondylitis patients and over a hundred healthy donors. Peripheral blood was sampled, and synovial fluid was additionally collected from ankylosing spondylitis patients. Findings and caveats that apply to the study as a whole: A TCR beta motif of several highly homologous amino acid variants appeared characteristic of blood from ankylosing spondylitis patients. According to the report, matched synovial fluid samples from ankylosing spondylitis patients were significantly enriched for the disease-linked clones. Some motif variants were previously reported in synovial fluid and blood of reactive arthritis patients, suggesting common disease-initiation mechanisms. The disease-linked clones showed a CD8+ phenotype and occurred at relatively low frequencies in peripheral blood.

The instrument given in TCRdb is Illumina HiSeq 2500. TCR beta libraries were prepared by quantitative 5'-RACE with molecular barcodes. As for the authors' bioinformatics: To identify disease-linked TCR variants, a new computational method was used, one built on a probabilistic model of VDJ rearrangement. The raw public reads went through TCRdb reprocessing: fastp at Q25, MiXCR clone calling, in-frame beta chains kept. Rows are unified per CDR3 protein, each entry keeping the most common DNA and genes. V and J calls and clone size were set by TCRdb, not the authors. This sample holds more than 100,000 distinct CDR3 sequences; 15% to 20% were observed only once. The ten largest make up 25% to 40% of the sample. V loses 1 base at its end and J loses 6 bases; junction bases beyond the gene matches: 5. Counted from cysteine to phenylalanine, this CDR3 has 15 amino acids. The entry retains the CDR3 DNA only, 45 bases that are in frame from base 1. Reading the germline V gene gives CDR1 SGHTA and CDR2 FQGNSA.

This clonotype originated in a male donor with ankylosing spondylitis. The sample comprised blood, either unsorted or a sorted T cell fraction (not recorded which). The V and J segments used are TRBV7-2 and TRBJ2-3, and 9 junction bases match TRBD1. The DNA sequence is TGTGCCAGCAGCTTAGGGGCAGGGACAGGGGATACGCAGTATTTT. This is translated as CASSLGAGTGDTQYF.